The entry below describes one T cell receptor (beta chain). No antigen is known for it. Germline lookup yields CDR1 SGHVS and CDR2 FNYEAQ. CDR3 length: 15 residues. The V and J ends lost 4 bases and 4 bases respectively, with 13 bases between them. The data were taken from a study of radiation and T cells in renal cell carcinoma. Study-level information: Nephrectomy followed 15 Gy stereotactic body radiation by 4 weeks.

Profiled with immunoSEQ multiplex PCR; TCRdb holds only in-frame clones, not every one. The sample shows approximately 150,000 clones, roughly 83% of them seen only once. Time point defined: baseline pretreatment blood. Treatment: 15 Gy SBRT to primary tumor, nephrectomy 4 weeks later. This renal cell carcinoma was of the clear cell type. Study-wide findings and caveats: In blood, top tumor clones expanded by 2 weeks, shrinking by 4.

Sequences were derived from blood, sampled from a patient whose treatment included radiotherapy and nephrectomy. The rearrangement joins TRBV7-6 to TRBJ1-4; D unclear. The clonotype originates from a woman aged 50 to 65 with renal cell carcinoma. The CDR3 loop is CASSSSGKYNEKLFF. CDR3 DNA sequence: TGTGCCAGCAGCTCTAGTGGAAAGTATAATGAAAAACTGTTTTTT. Combining the CDR3 with reference TRBV7-6 and TRBJ1-4 gives the whole variable domain GAGVSQSPRYKVTKRGQDVALRCDPISGHVSLYWYRQALGQGPEFLTYFNYEAQQDKSGLPNDRFSAERPEGSISTLTIQRTEQRDSAMYRCASSSSGKYNEKLFFGSGTQLSVL.